The 20 T cell receptor beta chains in this list originate from one sample, sequenced in a study of T cells in Graves' hyperthyroidism and ophthalmopathy. Researchers took RNA transcripts and amplified the TCR beta CDR3 regions from them. RT-PCR in the first round (using the HTBI primer set) targeted the TCR CDR3. TCRdb redid the calling of the multiplex PCR reads with MiXCR, one entry per CDR3 protein. The profile shows approximately 600,000 distinct CDR3 sequences, 16% of them singletons. The sequencing input was blood. The receptors here all came from a young woman with Graves' hyperthyroidism.

The chain employs TRBV6-2 or TRBV6-3 and TRBJ2-5, with 8 bases that match TRBD2. Germline V gives CDR1 MNHEY, CDR2 SVGEGT. This CDR3 is 15 amino acids long. The ends lost 0 bases at V and 5 bases at J; junction bases unmatched: 5. The CDR3 nucleotides are TGTGCCAGCAGTTACTCGTTCCGGGAGGGGGAGACCCAGTACTTC. This translates into CASSYSFREGETQYF.

The sample holds a few counts of this clonotype. V is TRBV15 and J is TRBJ1-4, with a weak D call TRBD1 (6 bases). Trimming stripped 1 base from V and 7 bases from J, with 13 bases between. The CDR3 covers 15 residues. The germline V gene encodes CDR1 LNHNV and CDR2 YYDKDF (reference sequence). DNA for the CDR3: TGTGCCACCAGCAGAGTACAGGACAGAAGTGAAAAACTGTTTTTT. It is translated as CATSRVQDRSEKLFF. The variable domain in full, with the rest retrieved from reference TRBV15 and TRBJ1-4, is DAMVIQNPRYQVTQFGKPVTLSCSQTLNHNVMYWYQQKSSQAPKLLFHYYDKDFNNEADTPDNFQSRRPNTSFCFLDIRSPGLGDTAMYLCATSRVQDRSEKLFFGSGTQLSVL.

This clonotype has just one count. J is TRBJ1-3 and V is TRBV12-5; D call uncertain. This CDR3 comprises 14 residues. The V gene's germline CDR1 is LGHNT and CDR2 FRNRAP. The V and J ends lost 0 bases and 0 bases respectively, with 3 bases between them. The chain's CDR3 is CASGLVSSGNTIYF. The CDR3, as DNA: TGTGCTAGTGGTTTGGTGAGCTCTGGAAACACCATATATTTT.

About this clonotype: The junction and the germline gene differ at one end; a read error may be behind it. The chain recombines TRBV19 with TRBJ1-5; D call uncertain. CDR3 size: 15 residues. Per germline, CDR1 LNHDA and CDR2 SQIVND (reference sequence). The CDR3 reads CAGSIVWEGKQPQHF. The CDR3 DNA reads TGTGCCGGTAGTATCGTTTGGGAGGGTAAGCAGCCCCAGCATTTT.

The gene calls are TRBV19 and TRBJ1-5; D call uncertain. The CDR3 contains 13 residues. V lost 7 bases and J lost 10, with 17 bases in between. Germline V CDR1 and CDR2: LNHDA, SQIVND (reference sequence). CDR3 residues: CASTSIARSPQHF. The DNA for the CDR3 is TGTGCCAGTACGTCCATAGCAAGGTCTCCCCAGCATTTT. The complete variable domain, with remaining parts taken from reference TRBV19 and TRBJ1-5, reads DGGITQSPKYLFRKEGQNVTLSCEQNLNHDAMYWYRQDPGQGLRLIYYSQIVNDFQKGDIAEGYSVSREKKESFPLTVTSAQKNPTAFYLCASTSIARSPQHFGDGTRLSIL.

V gene TRBV5-5 combines with J gene TRBJ1-1, with 8 bases fitting TRBD1. With V trimmed by 4 bases and J by 7 bases, 9 bases remained unmatched. This CDR3 is 14 amino acids long. Germline V gene sequence: CDR1 SGHKS, CDR2 YYEKEE (reference sequence). CDR3 DNA sequence: TGTGCCAGCAGCCGGACAGGGCTAGGTGATGAAGCTTTCTTT. It yields the protein CASSRTGLGDEAFF.

This clonotype was seen ten or more times. This chain uses TRBV6-1 with TRBJ2-2; TRBD2 agrees at 7 bases. With 7 bases clipped from V and 1 base from J, the junction kept 3 bases outside the gene matches. Germline CDR1 is MNHNS and CDR2 is SASEGT. The CDR3 covers 14 residues. Written as DNA, the CDR3 is TGTGCCAGCACAGGGAGGGGGAACACCGGGGAGCTGTTTTTT. It codes for CASTGRGNTGELFF.

A note on this clonotype: This may be a read error: a much more frequent sequence differs by one nucleotide. J is TRBJ2-1 and V is TRBV20-1; 10 bases are a match to TRBD2. From germline, CDR1 is DFQATT and CDR2 SNEGSKA (reference sequence). V gave up 2 bases and J gave up 9 bases; unmatched junction bases: 7. The CDR3 totals 14 residues. In DNA form, the CDR3 reads TGCAGTGCTAGACAACTAGCGGGAATGAGTGAGCAGTTCTTC. As protein: CSARQLAGMSEQFF.

The chain uses TRBV29-1 and TRBJ2-7; a weak D match, TRBD1 (6 bases). The V gene's germline CDR1 is SQVTM and CDR2 ANQGSEA. The CDR3 spans 12 residues. V was cut by 6 bases and J by 4 bases, with 13 bases left in between. CDR3 in DNA: TGCAGCGTACGAGTACAGGGATACGAGCAGTACTTC. This codes for CSVRVQGYEQYF.

This clonotype was seen repeatedly, ten times or more. The V and J genes are TRBV11-2 and TRBJ2-7; D gene unclear. Germline V CDR1 and CDR2: SGHAT, FQNNGV. The CDR3 runs 14 residues. V was shortened by 5 bases and J by 0 bases, with 11 bases between the two germline ends. The CDR3 here is CASSRTVSSYEQYF. CDR3 nucleotides: TGTGCCAGCAGCAGGACGGTCAGCTCCTACGAGCAGTACTTC.

This clonotype came up many times. V is TRBV12-3 or TRBV12-4 and J is TRBJ2-5, with 7 bases matching TRBD2. Germline trimming cut 3 bases from V and 5 bases from J; bases unmatched to any gene: 9. The CDR3 extends over 15 amino acids. The CDR3 loop is CASSFLAGARETQYF. The CDR3 DNA follows: TGTGCCAGCAGTTTTTTGGCGGGAGCCCGGGAGACCCAGTACTTC.

This clonotype was seen a handful of times. The rearrangement joins TRBV19 to TRBJ1-5; D is undetermined. The germline CDR1 and CDR2 sequences are LNHDA and SQIVND (reference sequence). The CDR3 loop spans 13 amino acids. V was cut by 1 base and J by 4 bases, with 5 bases left in between. CDR3 DNA: TGTGCCAGTAGTATAGTACAAAATCAGCCCCAGCATTTT. Protein sequence: CASSIVQNQPQHF.

This clonotype was detected ten times or more. The chain joins TRBV27 to TRBJ2-3; 9 bases match TRBD2. Germline CDR1 MNHEY, CDR2 SMNVEV (reference sequence). With V trimmed by 3 bases and J by 6 bases, 13 bases remained unmatched. This CDR3 region has 17 residues. CDR3 sequence: CASSLSLAGSGGDTQYF. The CDR3 coding sequence is TGTGCCAGCAGTTTGAGTCTAGCGGGATCCGGGGGGGATACGCAGTATTTT.

This clonotype has at least ten counts. The chain joins TRBV7-2 to TRBJ2-3, with TRBD2 matching over 12 bases. Germline V gene data show CDR1 as SGHTA and CDR2 as FQGNSA. The V gene end was trimmed by 1 base and the J gene end by 8 bases; junction bases not matched to a gene: 7. The CDR3 is 16 residues long. This CDR3 reads CASSLVLAGGQGTQYF. CDR3 in DNA: TGTGCCAGCAGCTTAGTCCTAGCGGGAGGGCAGGGTACGCAGTATTTT.

This clonotype was counted many times. The rearrangement links TRBV20-1 to TRBJ2-7, with D perhaps matching TRBD2 (5 bases). The CDR3 extends over 13 amino acids. Germline values: CDR1 DFQATT, CDR2 SNEGSKA (reference sequence). Trimming stripped 0 bases from V and 5 bases from J, with 11 bases between. The CDR3 nucleotides are TGCAGTGCTAGAGATACGAGGGTCGACGAGCAGTACTTC. Protein product: CSARDTRVDEQYF.

This clonotype was observed at least ten times. The chain recombines TRBV28 with TRBJ2-5; the match to TRBD1 covers 9 bases. The CDR3 spans 13 residues. CDR1 and CDR2 (germline): MDHEN, SYDVKM. The trim removed 6 bases at V and 4 bases at J, leaving 3 bases unmatched. The CDR3 reads CASSPTGGETQYF. The CDR3 nucleotides read TGTGCCAGCAGCCCGACAGGGGGAGAGACCCAGTACTTC. The full variable domain, its missing parts supplied by reference TRBV28 and TRBJ2-5, is DVKVTQSSRYLVKRTGEKVFLECVQDMDHENMFWYRQDPGLGLRLIYFSYDVKMKEKGDIPEGYSVSREKKERFSLILESASTNQTSMYLCASSPTGGETQYFGPGTRLLVL.

This clonotype was seen ten or more times. The rearrangement links TRBV12-3 or TRBV12-4 to TRBJ2-4; a weak D match, TRBD2 (6 bases). This CDR3 has 16 amino acids. The ends were cut back, 4 bases at V and 0 bases at J, with 13 bases in the middle. CDR3 DNA: TGTGCCAGCAGTTCCACCGGGACTCTAGCCAAAAACATTCAGTACTTC. As protein: CASSSTGTLAKNIQYF.

With regard to this clonotype: At one end the junction does not follow the germline gene, possibly because of a read error. This CDR3 is CASSDGQETQCF. The CDR3 region has the DNA TGTGCCAGCAGTGACGGGCAAGAGACCCAGTGCTTC. The rearrangement joins TRBV2 to TRBJ2-5; the D is unclear. Germline V gene sequence: CDR1 SNHLY, CDR2 FYNNEI. CDR3 length: 12 residues.

At least ten counts were recorded for this clonotype. CDR3 amino acids: CASPPIDSSSYNEQFF. DNA for the CDR3: TGTGCCAGCCCACCAATCGACAGCAGCTCCTACAATGAGCAGTTCTTC. This chain connects TRBV11-2 to TRBJ2-1; D possibly corresponds to TRBD1 (5 bases). The germline V and J ends were trimmed by 8 bases and 0 bases, with 17 bases remaining between them. This CDR3 is built from 16 residues. Germline V gene sequence: CDR1 SGHAT, CDR2 FQNNGV.

Ten or more counts support this clonotype. J is TRBJ2-7 and V is TRBV11-1; D not certain. The CDR3 contains 14 residues. Trimming shortened V by 1 base and J by 1 base, and 8 bases separated the two germline ends. Germline values: CDR1 SGHAT, CDR2 FQDESV (reference sequence). CDR3 bases: TGTGCCAGCAGCTTAGGAGGCCAGTCCTACGAGCAGTACTTC. This gives the protein CASSLGGQSYEQYF. The variable domain in full, with the rest retrieved from reference TRBV11-1 and TRBJ2-7, is EAEVAQSPRYKITEKSQAVAFWCDPISGHATLYWYRQILGQGPELLVQFQDESVVDDSQLPKDRFSAERLKGVDSTLKIQPAELGDSAMYLCASSLGGQSYEQYFGPGTRLTVT.